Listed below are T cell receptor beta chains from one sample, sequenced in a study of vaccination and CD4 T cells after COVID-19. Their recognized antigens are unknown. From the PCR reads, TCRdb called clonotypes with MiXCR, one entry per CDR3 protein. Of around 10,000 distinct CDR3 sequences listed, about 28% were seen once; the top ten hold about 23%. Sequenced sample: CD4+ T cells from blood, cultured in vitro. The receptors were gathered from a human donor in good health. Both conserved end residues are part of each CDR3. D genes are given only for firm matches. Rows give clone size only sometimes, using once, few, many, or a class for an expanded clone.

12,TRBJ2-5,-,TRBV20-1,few,CSARIYQETQYF,TGCAGTGCTAGAATCTACCAAGAGACCCAGTACTTC
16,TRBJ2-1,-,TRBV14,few,CASSQGKAAIYNEQFF,TGTGCCAGCAGCCAAGGGAAAGCGGCTATCTACAATGAGCAGTTCTTC
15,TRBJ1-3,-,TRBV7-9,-,CASSLVGPTGNTIYF,TGTGCCAGCAGCTTAGTCGGGCCCACTGGAAACACCATATATTTT
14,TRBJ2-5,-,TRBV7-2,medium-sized,CASSLRQVQETQYF,TGTGCCAGCAGCCTCAGACAGGTCCAAGAGACCCAGTACTTC
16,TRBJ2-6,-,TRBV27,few,CASSLGLLTGANVLTF,TGTGCCAGCAGTTTAGGTCTTTTGACTGGGGCCAACGTCCTGACTTTC
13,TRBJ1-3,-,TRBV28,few,CASTQGLGNTIYF,TGTGCCAGCACCCAGGGGCTGGGAAACACCATATATTTT
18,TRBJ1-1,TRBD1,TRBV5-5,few,CASSRLLRDRVLNTEAFF,TGTGCCAGCAGCAGACTACTCCGGGACAGGGTGCTGAACACTGAAGCTTTCTTT
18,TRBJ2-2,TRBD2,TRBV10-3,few,CATKGTSGRTRFAGELFF,TGTGCCACCAAAGGGACTAGCGGGAGAACGAGGTTCGCCGGGGAGCTGTTTTTT
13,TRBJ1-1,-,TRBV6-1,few,CASSRGLYTEAFF,TGTGCCAGCAGTAGAGGGTTGTACACTGAAGCTTTCTTT
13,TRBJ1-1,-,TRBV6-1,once,CASSELGGTEAFF,TGTGCCAGCAGTGAATTAGGGGGCACTGAAGCTTTCTTT
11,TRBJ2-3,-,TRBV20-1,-,CSASGTDTQYF,TGCAGTGCTAGCGGGACAGATACGCAGTATTTT
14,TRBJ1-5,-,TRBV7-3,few,CASSLIWEVQPQHF,TGTGCCAGCAGCTTAATCTGGGAGGTGCAGCCCCAGCATTTT
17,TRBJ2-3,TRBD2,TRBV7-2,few,CASSPRTLAGRTDTQYF,TGTGCCAGCAGCCCAAGAACCCTAGCGGGACGCACAGATACGCAGTATTTT
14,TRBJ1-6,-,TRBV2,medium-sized,CARGTGVYNSPLHF,TGTGCCAGGGGTACAGGAGTCTATAATTCACCCCTCCACTTT
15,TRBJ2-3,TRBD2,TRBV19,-,CASTLSGSYTDTQYF,TGTGCCAGTACCCTTAGCGGGAGCTACACAGATACGCAGTATTTT
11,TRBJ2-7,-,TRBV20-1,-,CSAQGFDEQYF,TGCAGTGCTCAAGGGTTCGACGAGCAGTACTTC
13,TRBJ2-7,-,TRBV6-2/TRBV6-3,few,CASRETGSYEQYF,TGTGCCAGCAGGGAGACAGGATCCTACGAGCAGTACTTC
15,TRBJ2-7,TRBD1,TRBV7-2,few,CASSITGTVDYEQYF,TGTGCCAGCAGTATAACCGGGACAGTTGACTACGAGCAGTACTTC
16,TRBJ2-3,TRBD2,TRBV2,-,CASRRLAGGSKDTQYF,TGTGCCAGCAGGAGACTAGCGGGAGGGTCTAAGGATACGCAGTATTTT
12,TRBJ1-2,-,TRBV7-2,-,CAKRTENYGYTF,TGTGCCAAACGGACAGAAAACTATGGCTACACCTTC
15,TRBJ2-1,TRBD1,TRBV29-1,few,CSVKNGTGRYNEQFF,TGCAGCGTCAAAAACGGGACAGGGAGGTACAATGAGCAGTTCTTC
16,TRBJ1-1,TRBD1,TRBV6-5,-,CASSYEGQIRNTEAFF,TGTGCCAGCAGTTACGAGGGACAGATAAGGAACACTGAAGCTTTCTTT
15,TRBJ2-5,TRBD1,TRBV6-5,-,CASSYSTGGGKTQYF,TGTGCCAGCAGTTACTCGACAGGGGGCGGGAAGACCCAGTACTTC
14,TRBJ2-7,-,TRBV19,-,CASKPGPGSYEQYF,TGTGCCAGTAAACCGGGACCCGGCTCCTACGAGCAGTACTTC
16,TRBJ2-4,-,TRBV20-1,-,CSARDPREGARNIQYF,TGCAGTGCTAGAGACCCACGGGAGGGGGCAAGAAACATTCAGTACTTC
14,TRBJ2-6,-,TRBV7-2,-,CASSPTNGANVLTF,TGTGCCAGCAGCCCCACGAACGGGGCCAACGTCCTGACTTTC
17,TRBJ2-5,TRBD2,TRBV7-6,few,CASSLEALAGGRETQYF,TGTGCCAGCAGCTTAGAGGCGCTAGCGGGAGGCCGGGAGACCCAGTACTTC
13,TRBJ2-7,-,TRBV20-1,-,CSARRPQTYEQYF,TGCAGTGCCCGAAGGCCACAGACCTACGAGCAGTACTTC
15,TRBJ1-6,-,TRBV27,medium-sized,CASSRGSSYNSPLHF,TGTGCCAGCAGTCGGGGGAGCTCCTATAATTCACCCCTCCACTTT
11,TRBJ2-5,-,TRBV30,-,CAWSLGETQYF,TGTGCCTGGAGTCTCGGGGAGACCCAGTACTTC
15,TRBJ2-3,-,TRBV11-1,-,CASSLVGLRTDTQYF,TGTGCCAGCAGCTTAGTCGGACTTCGAACAGATACGCAGTATTTT
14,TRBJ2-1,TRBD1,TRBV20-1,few,CSAEPGTGNFEQFF,TGCAGTGCTGAGCCCGGGACAGGGAACTTTGAGCAGTTCTTC
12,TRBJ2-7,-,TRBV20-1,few,CSASISVNEQYF,TGCAGTGCTAGTATTTCGGTTAACGAGCAGTACTTC
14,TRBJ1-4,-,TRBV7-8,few,CASSPREGAMSLFF,TGTGCCAGCAGCCCGAGGGAGGGTGCAATGAGTCTGTTTTTT